These 30 T cell receptor gamma chains were sequenced from one sample in a study of Vδ1+ human thymocytes. RNA was extracted from the cells and then reverse transcribed. The CDR3 regions were amplified by multiplex PCR from V-gene primers to a constant-region primer. With CATT, TCRdb re-called clones from the multiplex PCR reads. The table includes 8,500 to 13,000 gamma-chain clones, about 46% detected once. The study's findings and limits: Thymic TRG and TRD repertoires appeared highly polyclonal.

Their target antigens are unknown. Input material: Vdelta1+ gamma-delta thymocytes from the thymus. Subset: FACS-sorted CD3+ TCRalphabeta- TCRVdelta1+ TCRVdelta2- thymocytes. The receptors here all came from a boy under three years old who had congenital heart surgery.

This clone was seen only a few times. The gene calls are TRGV9 and TRGJ1 or TRGJ2. CDR1 GITISATS and CDR2 ISYDGTV come from the germline V gene (reference sequence). J gave up 2 bases and V 0 bases, and 4 bases lay outside the gene matches. CDR3 size: 14 residues. CDR3 residues: CALWEVEDYYKKLF. DNA for the CDR3: TGTGCCTTGTGGGAGGTGGAGGATTATTATAAGAAACTCTTT.

The chain links TRGV4 to TRGJ1 or TRGJ2. CDR3 length equals 13 residues. V was pared by 2 bases and J by 4 bases, with 5 bases of the junction left unmatched. Germline CDR1 reads EGSTGY; CDR2 reads YDSYTSSV. CDR3 residues: CATWDAQYYKKLF. The CDR3 DNA is TGTGCCACCTGGGATGCTCAGTATTATAAGAAACTCTTT.

The rearrangement uses TRGV4 and TRGJP2. The J gene was not available in TCRdb and was assigned here by matching the DNA to germline segments. The V and J ends lost 4 bases and 6 bases, in that order; junction bases with no gene match: 11. Looked up from germline, CDR1 is EGSTGY and CDR2 is YDSYTSSV. CDR3 length: 15 amino acids. CDR3 region: CATWDVPGGDWIKTF. CDR3 bases: TGTGCCACCTGGGACGTCCCTGGTGGTGATTGGATCAAGACGTTT.

This chain links TRGV5 with TRGJ1 or TRGJ2. TCRdb supplies no J gene; here it was assigned by aligning the nucleotide sequence to germline. Germline CDR1 reads VINAFY; CDR2 reads YDVSNSKD. V shed 0 bases, J shed 7 bases, and the junction held 9 bases outside the gene matches. The CDR3 spans 14 residues. CDR3 amino acids: CATWDRPEWYKKLF. CDR3 DNA sequence: TGTGCCACCTGGGACAGGCCGGAATGGTATAAGAAACTCTTT.

J is TRGJ1 or TRGJ2 and V is TRGV3. The CDR3 is 12 residues long. V gave up 6 bases and J gave up 4 bases; unmatched junction bases: 6. The V gene's germline CDR1 is VTNTFY and CDR2 YDVSTARD (reference sequence). The CDR3 DNA follows: TGTGCCACCTGGCACCAATATTATAAGAAACTCTTT. It encodes CATWHQYYKKLF.

The chain couples TRGV4 to TRGJ1 or TRGJ2. TCRdb gives no J gene; it was assigned here by matching the DNA to germline. CDR1 EGSTGY and CDR2 YDSYTSSV come from the germline V gene. J lost 8 bases, V lost 1 base, and 8 bases had no gene match. CDR3 length: 13 amino acids. The chain's CDR3 is CATWDGHLDKKLF. CDR3 sequence (DNA): TGTGCCACCTGGGATGGCCATTTGGATAAGAAACTCTTT.

This chain connects TRGV5 to TRGJ1 or TRGJ2. TCRdb leaves out the J gene; it was filled in here by matching the DNA to germline. This CDR3 has 14 residues. The germline V gene encodes CDR1 VINAFY and CDR2 YDVSNSKD. Losses at the gene ends were 0 bases for V and 9 bases for J; bases not matched to a gene: 11. CDR3 DNA: TGTGCCACCTGGGACAGGCTCCCAGGAGGTAAGAAACTCTTT. It encodes CATWDRLPGGKKLF.

This chain joins TRGV9 and TRGJ1 or TRGJ2. V dropped 2 bases and J dropped 0; count of bases not matched to a gene: 7. The CDR3 sequence is 15 residues long. CDR1 and CDR2 from the germline V gene are GITISATS and ISYDGTV (reference sequence). The CDR3 region is CALWEALQNYYKKLF. The DNA of the CDR3 is TGTGCCTTGTGGGAGGCACTCCAGAATTATTATAAGAAACTCTTT.

This clone was observed a single time. V usage is TRGV4 and J usage is TRGJ1 or TRGJ2. Matching the DNA to germline supplied the J gene, which TCRdb does not give. V shed 1 base and J 2 bases; nucleotides not matched to a gene: 8. This CDR3 has 15 residues. Germline-derived CDR1 and CDR2 are EGSTGY and YDSYTSSV. The CDR3: CATWDGPDDYYKKLF. CDR3 nucleotides: TGTGCCACCTGGGATGGTCCGGATGATTATTATAAGAAACTCTTT.

As for this clone: Additional DNA sequences in this sample encode the identical CDR3. The genes are TRGV5 and TRGJ1 or TRGJ2. The J gene was not available in TCRdb and was assigned here by matching the DNA to germline segments. The length of the CDR3 is 14 residues. Trimming took 3 bases from V and 0 from J; bases not matched to a gene: 5. In germline, CDR1 is VINAFY, CDR2 YDVSNSKD. CDR3 nucleotide sequence: TGTGCCACCTGGGACCGACGGAATTATTATAAGAAACTCTTT. It is translated as CATWDRRNYYKKLF.

V usage is TRGV4 and J usage is TRGJ1 or TRGJ2. The J gene, left out of TCRdb, was set here by checking the DNA against germline. This CDR3 has 14 residues. With V trimmed by 0 bases and J by 8 bases, 10 bases remained unmatched. Germline lookup yields CDR1 EGSTGY and CDR2 YDSYTSSV. The CDR3 coding sequence is TGTGCCACCTGGGATGGGCCGTCCAAAAATAAGAAACTCTTT. Amino acid sequence: CATWDGPSKNKKLF.

Worth noting for this clone: One end of the junction is discordant with germline, which a read error may explain. The V gene is TRGV9, the J gene TRGJ1 or TRGJ2. Per the germline V gene, CDR1 is GITISATS and CDR2 is ISYDGTV (reference sequence). The CDR3 spans 13 residues. CDR3 sequence (DNA): TGTGCCTTGTGGGGGGTGCGATATTATAAGAAACTCTTT. Amino acid sequence: CALWGVRYYKKLF.

This chain links TRGV3 with TRGJ1 or TRGJ2. The J gene was not available in TCRdb and was assigned here by matching the DNA to germline segments. The CDR3 runs 13 residues. V shed 0 bases, J shed 7 bases, and the junction held 6 bases outside the gene matches. Germline V gives CDR1 VTNTFY, CDR2 YDVSTARD (reference sequence). The CDR3 nucleotides read TGTGCCACCTGGGACAGGCTATGGTATAAGAAACTCTTT. This translates into CATWDRLWYKKLF.

This clone was counted a few times. At one of its ends the junction is not consistent with the germline gene, which may arise from a read error. The chain has TRGV3 and TRGJ1 or TRGJ2. This CDR3 has 16 amino acids. The germline V gene encodes CDR1 VTNTFY and CDR2 YDVSTARD (reference sequence). CDR3: CAAWDRLHLFLYKKLF. The DNA for the CDR3 is TGTGCCGCCTGGGACAGGCTTCATTTATTTTTGTATAAGAAACTCTTT.

The chain joins TRGV3 to TRGJ1 or TRGJ2. As TCRdb names no J gene, one was assigned here on the basis of a DNA match to germline. Germline assignment: CDR1 VTNTFY and CDR2 YDVSTARD (reference sequence). The CDR3 spans 14 residues. The V and J ends lost 1 base and 2 bases, in that order; junction bases with no gene match: 5. CDR3 region: CATWDRSDYYKKLF. In DNA, the CDR3 is TGTGCCACCTGGGACAGATCAGATTATTATAAGAAACTCTTT.

The rearrangement links TRGV3 to TRGJ1 or TRGJ2. The J gene, absent from TCRdb, was called here by matching the DNA to germline. V lost 2 bases and J lost 4; bases outside the gene matches: 2. The length of the CDR3 is 12 residues. Germline V gene lookup returns CDR1 VTNTFY and CDR2 YDVSTARD (reference sequence). Written as DNA, the CDR3 is TGTGCCACCTGGGACACGTATTATAAGAAACTCTTT. This codes for CATWDTYYKKLF.

The V call is TRGV5, the J call TRGJ1 or TRGJ2. No J gene was available from TCRdb, and it was assigned here by a germline match of the DNA. The length of the CDR3 is 11 residues. From germline, CDR1 is VINAFY and CDR2 YDVSNSKD. V shed 0 bases and J 9 bases; nucleotides not matched to a gene: 2. The CDR3 nucleotides are TGTGCCACCTGGGACAGGATTAAGAAACTCTTT. This encodes CATWDRIKKLF.

There are a few counts of this clone. The chain joins TRGV9 to TRGJ1 or TRGJ2. The V gene's germline CDR1 is GITISATS and CDR2 ISYDGTV (reference sequence). CDR3 size: 14 residues. V dropped 2 bases and J dropped 3; count of bases not matched to a gene: 7. In DNA, the CDR3 is TGTGCCTTGTGGGAGGACTACACTTATTATAAGAAACTCTTT. Translating gives CALWEDYTYYKKLF.

The rearrangement uses TRGV4 and TRGJ1 or TRGJ2. No J segment appears in TCRdb, so it was assigned here by matching the sequence to germline. Germline V CDR1 and CDR2: EGSTGY, YDSYTSSV. The CDR3 is 14 amino acids. V trimming: 0 bases; J trimming: 3 bases; junction bases outside the gene matches: 5. This CDR3 reads CATWDGHSYYKKLF. The CDR3 coding sequence is TGTGCCACCTGGGATGGGCATTCTTATTATAAGAAACTCTTT.

V gene TRGV4 combines with J gene TRGJ1 or TRGJ2. Germline CDR1 reads EGSTGY; CDR2 reads YDSYTSSV. The CDR3 contains 12 residues. J lost 4 bases, V lost 4 bases, and 4 bases had no gene match. For the CDR3, the DNA is TGTGCCACCTGGGAAGAATATTATAAGAAACTCTTT. Its protein is CATWEEYYKKLF.

This clone was observed a handful of times. This chain joins TRGV4 and TRGJ1 or TRGJ2. CDR3 size: 13 residues. After removal of 3 bases from V and 3 bases from J, the junction contained 5 bases not matched to a gene. CDR1 is EGSTGY and CDR2 is YDSYTSSV in the germline V gene. As DNA, the CDR3 is TGTGCCACCTGGGATCTCCGTTATTATAAGAAACTCTTT. Amino acids: CATWDLRYYKKLF.

In this sample, this clone turned up a few times. The chain is built from TRGV9 and TRGJ1 or TRGJ2. From germline, CDR1 is GITISATS and CDR2 ISYDGTV (reference sequence). The CDR3 sequence is 11 residues long. With V trimmed by 0 bases and J by 12 bases, 5 bases remained unmatched. The CDR3 spells CALWEVLGKLF. The CDR3 nucleotides read TGTGCCTTGTGGGAGGTGCTGGGGAAACTCTTT.

V usage is TRGV9 and J usage is TRGJ1 or TRGJ2. Germline values: CDR1 GITISATS, CDR2 ISYDGTV (reference sequence). Trimming cost V 2 bases and J 3 bases; bases outside gene matches: 4. The CDR3 runs 13 residues. In DNA form, the CDR3 reads TGTGCCTTGTGGGAGGAATTTTATTATAAGAAACTCTTT. This translates into CALWEEFYYKKLF.

V gene TRGV9 combines with J gene TRGJ1 or TRGJ2. Per the germline V gene, CDR1 is GITISATS and CDR2 is ISYDGTV (reference sequence). The J segment lost 11 bases and the V segment lost 0 bases, leaving 13 bases of the junction unmatched. CDR3 length: 14 amino acids. CDR3 sequence: CALWEVHMGKEKLF. DNA of the CDR3: TGTGCCTTGTGGGAGGTGCATATGGGTAAGGAGAAACTCTTT.

This rearrangement joins TRGV9 to TRGJ1 or TRGJ2. Here the J gene came from matching the DNA to germline, since TCRdb omits it. The V gene end was trimmed by 2 bases and the J gene end by 12 bases; junction bases not matched to a gene: 7. Germline V gene sequence: CDR1 GITISATS, CDR2 ISYDGTV (reference sequence). This CDR3 has 11 amino acids. DNA of the CDR3: TGTGCCTTGTGGGAGGCTATAGGGAAACTCTTT. Translated: CALWEAIGKLF.

The V gene is TRGV3, the J gene TRGJ1 or TRGJ2. The J gene, absent from TCRdb, was called here by matching the DNA to germline. The CDR3 extends over 13 amino acids. Looked up from germline, CDR1 is VTNTFY and CDR2 is YDVSTARD (reference sequence). V shed 3 bases, J shed 4 bases, and the junction held 6 bases outside the gene matches. CDR3 sequence reads: CATWDVKYYKKLF. DNA for the CDR3: TGTGCCACCTGGGACGTGAAATATTATAAGAAACTCTTT.

Concerning this clone: Other DNA variants within this sample encode the same CDR3. This rearrangement joins TRGV8 to TRGJ1 or TRGJ2. Matching the DNA to germline supplied the J gene, which TCRdb does not give. Germline V gene sequence: CDR1 VENAVY, CDR2 YDSYNSRV. This CDR3 comprises 12 residues. The junction had 6 bases not matched to a gene; V was cut back by 3 bases and J by 7 bases. CDR3 nucleotides: TGTGCCACCTGGGATTCCTACTATAAGAAACTCTTT. Protein: CATWDSYYKKLF.

This clone was seen a handful of times. This chain joins TRGV3 and TRGJ1 or TRGJ2. Germline CDR1 VTNTFY, CDR2 YDVSTARD (reference sequence). The junction had 8 bases not matched to a gene; V was cut back by 0 bases and J by 6 bases. This CDR3 contains 14 residues. The CDR3 nucleotides are TGTGCCACCTGGGACAGGCCAGTAGCTTATAAGAAACTCTTT. This sequence encodes CATWDRPVAYKKLF.

Regarding this clone: An end of the junction does not agree with germline; a read error may underlie this. The chain employs TRGV5 and TRGJ1 or TRGJ2. TCRdb records no J gene; here it was assigned by comparing the DNA to germline. The germline CDR1 and CDR2 sequences are VINAFY and YDVSNSKD. The CDR3 is 14 residues long. CDR3 bases: TGTGCCGCCTGGGACAGGCTAGTCGGATATAAGAAACTCTTT. Residues: CAAWDRLVGYKKLF.

This clone was seen a handful of times. V gene TRGV9 combines with J gene TRGJP. The J segment lost 6 bases and the V segment lost 2 bases, leaving 1 base of the junction unmatched. Germline V gene data show CDR1 as GITISATS and CDR2 as ISYDGTV (reference sequence). The CDR3 length is 15 residues. The CDR3 DNA follows: TGTGCCTTGTGGGAGGCAGAGTTGGGCAAAAAAATCAAGGTATTT. Translating it yields CALWEAELGKKIKVF.